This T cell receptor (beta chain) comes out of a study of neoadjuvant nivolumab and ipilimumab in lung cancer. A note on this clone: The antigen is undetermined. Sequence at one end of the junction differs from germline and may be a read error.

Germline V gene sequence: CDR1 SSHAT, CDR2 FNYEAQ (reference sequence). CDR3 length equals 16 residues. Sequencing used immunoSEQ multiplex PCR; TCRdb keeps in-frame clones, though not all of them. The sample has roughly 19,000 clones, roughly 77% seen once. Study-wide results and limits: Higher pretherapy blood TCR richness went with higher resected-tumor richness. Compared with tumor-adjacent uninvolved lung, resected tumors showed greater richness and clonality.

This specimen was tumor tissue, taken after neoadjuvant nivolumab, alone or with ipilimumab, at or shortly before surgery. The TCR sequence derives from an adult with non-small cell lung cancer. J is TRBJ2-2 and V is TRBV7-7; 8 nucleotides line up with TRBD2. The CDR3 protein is CASSTSGFGGAGELFF. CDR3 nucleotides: TGTGCTAGCAGCACTAGCGGCTTTGGTGGGGCCGGGGAGCTGTTTTTT.